This TCR beta chain was captured in a study of cytomegalovirus exposure and HLA in healthy donors. This CDR3 has 15 residues. Trimming took 5 bases from V and 7 from J, leaving 21 bases between them. Germline V lookup: CDR1 SGHTA, CDR2 FQGNSA. The PCR contained 60 Vbeta and 13 Jbeta primers. Clones were read by immunoSEQ multiplex PCR, and TCRdb kept only the in-frame ones, dropping some. The repertoire has about 140,000 clones, roughly 71% of them found once; the top ten carry around 7%. This chain uses TRBV7-2 with TRBJ2-7; D may be TRBD1 (6 bases). The specimen was PBMCs. This receptor was obtained from a man aged 25-45 years in good health and CMV-seronegative. The CDR3 region has the DNA TGTGCCAGCAGCCCAGCGCGGGCCTCCACAGGGGAGCAGTACTTC. As protein: CASSPARASTGEQYF.